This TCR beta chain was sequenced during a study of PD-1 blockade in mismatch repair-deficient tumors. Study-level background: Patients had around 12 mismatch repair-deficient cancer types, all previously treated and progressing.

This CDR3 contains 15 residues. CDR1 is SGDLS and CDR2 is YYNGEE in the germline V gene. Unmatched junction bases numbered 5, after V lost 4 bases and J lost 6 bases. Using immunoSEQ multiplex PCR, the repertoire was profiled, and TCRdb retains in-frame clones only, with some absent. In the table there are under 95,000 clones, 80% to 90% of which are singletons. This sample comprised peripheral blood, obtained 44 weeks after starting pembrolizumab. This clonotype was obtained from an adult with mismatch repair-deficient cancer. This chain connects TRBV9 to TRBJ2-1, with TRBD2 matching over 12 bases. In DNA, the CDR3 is TGTGCCAGCAGCTATGGACTAGCGGGATTCAATGAGCAGTTCTTC. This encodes CASSYGLAGFNEQFF.